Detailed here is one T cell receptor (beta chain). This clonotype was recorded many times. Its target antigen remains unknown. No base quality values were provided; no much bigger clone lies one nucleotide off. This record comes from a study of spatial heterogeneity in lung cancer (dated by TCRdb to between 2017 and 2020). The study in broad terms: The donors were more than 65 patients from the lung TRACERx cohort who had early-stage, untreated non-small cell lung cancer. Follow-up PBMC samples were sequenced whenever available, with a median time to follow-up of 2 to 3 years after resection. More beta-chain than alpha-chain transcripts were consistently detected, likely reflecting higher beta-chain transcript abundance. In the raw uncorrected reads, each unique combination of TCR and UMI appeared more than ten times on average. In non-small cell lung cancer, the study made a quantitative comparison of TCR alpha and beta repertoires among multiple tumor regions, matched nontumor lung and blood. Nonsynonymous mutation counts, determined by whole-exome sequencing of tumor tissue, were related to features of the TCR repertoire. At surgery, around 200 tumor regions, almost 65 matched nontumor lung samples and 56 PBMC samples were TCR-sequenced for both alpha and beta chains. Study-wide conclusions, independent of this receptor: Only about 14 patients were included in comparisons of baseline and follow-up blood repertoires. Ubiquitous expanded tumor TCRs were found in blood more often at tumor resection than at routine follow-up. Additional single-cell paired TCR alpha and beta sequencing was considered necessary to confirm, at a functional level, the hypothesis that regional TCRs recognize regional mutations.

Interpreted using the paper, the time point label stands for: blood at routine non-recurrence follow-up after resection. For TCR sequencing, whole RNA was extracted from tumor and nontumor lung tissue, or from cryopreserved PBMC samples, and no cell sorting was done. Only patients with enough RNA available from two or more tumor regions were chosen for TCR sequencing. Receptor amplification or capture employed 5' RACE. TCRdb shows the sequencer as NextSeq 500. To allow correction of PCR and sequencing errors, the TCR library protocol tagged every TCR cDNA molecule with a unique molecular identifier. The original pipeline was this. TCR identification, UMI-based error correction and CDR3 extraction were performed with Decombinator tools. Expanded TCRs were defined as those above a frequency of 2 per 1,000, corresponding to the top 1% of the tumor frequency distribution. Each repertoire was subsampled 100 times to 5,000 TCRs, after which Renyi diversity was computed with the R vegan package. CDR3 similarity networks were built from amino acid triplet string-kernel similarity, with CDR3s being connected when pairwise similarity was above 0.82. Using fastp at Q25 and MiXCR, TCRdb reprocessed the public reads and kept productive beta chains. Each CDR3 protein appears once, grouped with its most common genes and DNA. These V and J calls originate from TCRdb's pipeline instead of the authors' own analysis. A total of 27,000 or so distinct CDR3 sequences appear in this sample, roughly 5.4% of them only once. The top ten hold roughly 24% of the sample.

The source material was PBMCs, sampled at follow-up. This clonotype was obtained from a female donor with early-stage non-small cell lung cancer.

The DNA sequence follows: TGCAGTGCCCAGGGTCTCTACGAGCAGTACTTC. It translates as CSAQGLYEQYF. The receptor chain draws on TRBV20-1 and TRBJ2-7; matching of 5 bases hints at TRBD1 as the D gene. The germline V gene (reference sequence) yields DFQATT for CDR1 and SNEGSKA for CDR2. Cut back by 6 bases and 3 bases, the V and J ends lie 9 bases apart. The CDR3 runs 11 residues from the cysteine to the phenylalanine. The kept DNA is CDR3 alone, 33 bases in frame from the first base.